This T cell receptor beta chain originates from a study of technical replicates of blood from a few donors. Assay used: immunoSEQ multiplex PCR; TCRdb lists only in-frame clones, some missing. The data hold around 78,000 clones, with around 94% observed a single time. This CDR3 comprises 11 residues. V shed 5 bases and J shed 5 bases, with 7 bases lying between them. The germline V gene encodes CDR1 MGHDK and CDR2 SYGVNS. The sequenced sample was T cells isolated from PBMCs. This receptor was obtained from a human donor in good health. The chain combines TRBV25-1 with TRBJ2-7; D unresolved. The CDR3 loop reads CASSLVNEQYF. The CDR3 DNA reads TGTGCCAGCAGTTTAGTAAACGAGCAGTACTTC.